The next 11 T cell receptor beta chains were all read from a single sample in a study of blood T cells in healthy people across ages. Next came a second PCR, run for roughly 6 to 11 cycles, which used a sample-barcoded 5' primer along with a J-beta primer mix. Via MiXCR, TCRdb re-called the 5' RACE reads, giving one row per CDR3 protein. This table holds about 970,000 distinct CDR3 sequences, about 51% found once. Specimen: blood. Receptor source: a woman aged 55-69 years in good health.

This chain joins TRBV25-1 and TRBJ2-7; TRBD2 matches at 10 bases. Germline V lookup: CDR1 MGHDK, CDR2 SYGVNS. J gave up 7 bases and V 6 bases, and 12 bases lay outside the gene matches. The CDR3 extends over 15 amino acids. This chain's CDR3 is CASSRGTSANNEQYF. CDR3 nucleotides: TGTGCCAGCAGCCGGGGGACTAGCGCCAACAATGAGCAGTACTTC.

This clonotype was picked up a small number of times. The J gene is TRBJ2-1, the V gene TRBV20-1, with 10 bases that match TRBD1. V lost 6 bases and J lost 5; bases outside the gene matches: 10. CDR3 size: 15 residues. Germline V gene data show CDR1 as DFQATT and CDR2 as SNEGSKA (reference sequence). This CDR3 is CSAPSPGQGNNEQFF. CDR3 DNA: TGCAGTGCGCCATCCCCGGGACAGGGGAACAATGAGCAGTTCTTC.

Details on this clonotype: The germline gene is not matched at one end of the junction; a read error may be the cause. The CDR3 coding sequence is TGTGTCAGCAGTTTATCCCTCGAAGAACTCGGCACAGATACGCAGTATTTT. Its protein is CVSSLSLEELGTDTQYF. The chain joins TRBV27 to TRBJ2-3; D remains unclear. Germline CDR1 and CDR2: MNHEY and SMNVEV (reference sequence). The CDR3 consists of 17 residues.

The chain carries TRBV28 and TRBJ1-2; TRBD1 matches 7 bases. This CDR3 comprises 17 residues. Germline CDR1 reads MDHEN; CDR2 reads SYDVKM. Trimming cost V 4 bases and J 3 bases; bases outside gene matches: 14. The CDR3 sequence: CASSSTGNWAADYGYTF. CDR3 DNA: TGTGCCAGCAGTTCGACAGGGAATTGGGCGGCAGACTATGGCTACACCTTC.

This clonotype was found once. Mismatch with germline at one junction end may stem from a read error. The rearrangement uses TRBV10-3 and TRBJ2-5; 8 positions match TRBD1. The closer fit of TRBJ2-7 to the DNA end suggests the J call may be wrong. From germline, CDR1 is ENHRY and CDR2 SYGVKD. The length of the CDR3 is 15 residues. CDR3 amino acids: CVISESRTGTDEQYF. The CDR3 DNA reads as TGTGTCATCAGTGAGTCGAGGACAGGGACGGACGAGCAGTACTTC.

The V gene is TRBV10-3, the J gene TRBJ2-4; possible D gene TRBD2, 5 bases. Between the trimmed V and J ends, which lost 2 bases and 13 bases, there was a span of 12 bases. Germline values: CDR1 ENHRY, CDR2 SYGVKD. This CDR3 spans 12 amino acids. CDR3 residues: CAISEEPWEQYF. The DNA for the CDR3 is TGTGCCATCAGTGAGGAACCGTGGGAGCAGTACTTC.

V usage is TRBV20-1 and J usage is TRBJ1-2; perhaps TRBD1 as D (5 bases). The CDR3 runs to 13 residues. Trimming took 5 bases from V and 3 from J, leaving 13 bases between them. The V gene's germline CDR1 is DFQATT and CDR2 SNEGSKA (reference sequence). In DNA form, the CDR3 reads TGCAGTGCTCCCCCGGACAAGGACTATGGCTACACCTTC. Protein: CSAPPDKDYGYTF.

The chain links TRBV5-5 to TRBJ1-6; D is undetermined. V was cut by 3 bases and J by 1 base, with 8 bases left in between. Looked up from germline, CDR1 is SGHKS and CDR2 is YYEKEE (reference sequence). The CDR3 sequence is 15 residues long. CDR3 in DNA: TGTGCCAGCAGCTCCGGTGTTTCCTATAATTCACCCCTCCACTTT. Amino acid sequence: CASSSGVSYNSPLHF.

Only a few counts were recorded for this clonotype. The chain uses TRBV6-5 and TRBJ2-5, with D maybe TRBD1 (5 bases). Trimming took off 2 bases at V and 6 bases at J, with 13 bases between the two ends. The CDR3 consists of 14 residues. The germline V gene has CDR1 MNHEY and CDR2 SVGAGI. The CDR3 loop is CASSYGQGGQTQYF. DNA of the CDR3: TGTGCCAGCAGTTACGGGCAGGGTGGACAGACCCAGTACTTC.

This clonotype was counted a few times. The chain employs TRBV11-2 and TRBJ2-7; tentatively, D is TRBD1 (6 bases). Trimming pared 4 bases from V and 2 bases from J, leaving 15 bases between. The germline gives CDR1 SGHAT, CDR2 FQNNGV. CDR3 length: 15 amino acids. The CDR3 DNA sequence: TGTGCCAGCAGCTATTCCGGGACACCTACCTACGAGCAGTACTTC. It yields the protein CASSYSGTPTYEQYF.

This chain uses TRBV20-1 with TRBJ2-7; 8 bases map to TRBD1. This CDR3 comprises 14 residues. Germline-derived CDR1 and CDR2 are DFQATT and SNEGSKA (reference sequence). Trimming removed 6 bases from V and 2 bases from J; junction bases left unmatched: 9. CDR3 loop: CSAKGQGTTYEQYF. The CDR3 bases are TGCAGTGCCAAAGGACAGGGAACGACCTACGAGCAGTACTTC.